This T cell receptor beta chain emerged from a study of shared clonotypes between healthy human individuals. Healthy and HIV-negative, the adult donors had no recent acute infections or vaccinations. On sorted subsets, replicate PCRs used roughly 190 ng DNA, or some 28,000 T cell genomes. TCRdb's copy holds only in-frame clones and misses some; the assay was immunoSEQ multiplex PCR. The sample includes 85,000 to 100,000 clones, 68% of them seen just once. This clone was counted a single time. The antigen remains unidentified. This CDR3 is built from 15 residues. V lost 6 bases, J lost 6 bases, and 10 bases stayed unmatched. Germline values: CDR1 PRHDT, CDR2 FYEKMQ (reference sequence). Broader study findings: The sole specimen, blood, was sampled, and tissue repertoires likely differ. Clonotypes which were not shared had lower generation probabilities than clonotypes that all four donors shared.

The origin of this receptor is a man aged 25-40 years in good health. The rearrangement uses TRBV13 and TRBJ2-1, with 8 bases lining up with TRBD2. The sample was memory CD8+ T cells sorted from blood. Subset given: CD45RO+ cells pooled with CCR7-negative TemRA cells. This CDR3 is CASRSGGRSGNEQFF. The CDR3 DNA reads TGTGCCAGCAGATCGGGGGGGAGGTCCGGCAATGAGCAGTTCTTC.